The clone carrying this TCR beta chain showed up just a few times. What it binds is not known. The data were taken from a study of T-cell reconstitution after alpha-beta-depleted transplantation in children. Overall study findings and caveats: Where alpha-beta T cells came from about two months after transplant was reportedly several hundred expanded graft clones. T-cell counts and diversity were attributed mostly to newly produced T cells one year after transplant. Surviving recipient T cells and thymic progenitors produced the high day-60 TCRbeta diversity seen in some patients.

Molecular barcoding with unique molecular identifiers was used for the TCRbeta library. TCRdb passed the PCR reads through MiXCR, listing each CDR3 protein once. The profile shows hundreds of thousands of distinct CDR3 sequences, around 15% of them singletons. Sequenced here: PBMCs, mostly from graft donor cells, sampled 360 days after TCRalphabeta/CD19-depleted stem cell transplant. This receptor was obtained from a male patient under 10 years old who had a stem cell transplant for acute lymphoblastic leukemia, so the T cells may come from the graft donor.

CDR3 DNA sequence: TGCGCCAGCAGCCAAGATAGGCGGGATACGCAGTATTTT. Protein product: CASSQDRRDTQYF. V is TRBV4-3 and J is TRBJ2-3; D gene ambiguous. V dropped 0 bases and J dropped 6 bases, with 7 bases sitting between them. Germline-derived CDR1 and CDR2 are LGHNA and YSLEER. This CDR3 is 13 amino acids long.